These 3 T cell receptor beta chains originate from one sample sequenced in a study of T cells in Graves' hyperthyroidism and ophthalmopathy. Researchers took RNA transcripts and amplified the TCR beta CDR3 regions from them. When the TCR CDR3 underwent first-round RT-PCR, the HTBI primer set was used. TCRdb reprocessed the multiplex PCR reads with MiXCR, giving one entry per CDR3 protein. The sample carries some 760,000 distinct CDR3 sequences, less than 15% recorded once. Sequencing was done on a sample of blood. Receptors originate from a woman younger than 35 with Graves' hyperthyroidism.

This clonotype was seen ten or more times. The chain is built from TRBV5-5 and TRBJ2-3; no clear D. The CDR3 runs to 15 residues. The germline V gene encodes CDR1 SGHKS and CDR2 YYEKEE (reference sequence). Trimming pared 3 bases from V and 0 bases from J, leaving 11 bases between. The DNA for the CDR3 is TGTGCCAGCAGCTCCCAACCCGCTAGCACAGATACGCAGTATTTT. As protein: CASSSQPASTDTQYF.

This clonotype was recorded many times. V usage is TRBV2 and J usage is TRBJ2-3; D is possibly TRBD2 (6 bases). The CDR3 is 17 amino acids. V was trimmed by 6 bases and J by 0 bases, leaving 19 bases between them. CDR1 SNHLY and CDR2 FYNNEI come from the germline V gene. CDR3 sequence (DNA): TGTGCCAGCAGCCCGGCCTCACTAGCTGCCAGCACAGATACGCAGTATTTT. Its protein is CASSPASLAASTDTQYF.

In its sample, this clonotype was seen a few times. The chain combines TRBV29-1 with TRBJ1-1; D gene unclear. With 5 bases removed from V and 1 base from J, the gap between germline ends came to 8 bases. CDR1 is SQVTM, CDR2 ANQGSEA, per germline. The CDR3 length is 12 residues. The CDR3 sequence is CSVWQGNTEAFF. Here the CDR3 DNA reads TGCAGCGTTTGGCAAGGGAACACTGAAGCTTTCTTT.